This T cell receptor beta chain was profiled in a study of T cell responses to AZD1222 COVID-19 vaccine. Study summary: Second-dose groups at about 4 or about 12 weeks were pooled. The study's findings and limits: Sampling captured repertoires only after the peak T cell response.

The J segment lost 3 bases and the V segment lost 6 bases, leaving 5 bases of the junction unmatched. This CDR3 is 13 amino acids long. Germline CDR1 MNHNY, CDR2 SVGAGI (reference sequence). Data came from immunoSEQ multiplex PCR; TCRdb stores just in-frame clones and leaves some out. The sample has 140,000 to 150,000 clones; approximately 88% are singletons. With regard to this clone: The target antigen is unknown.

This TCR was recovered from an adult in good health. The starting material was peripheral blood, obtained on day 0 of AZD1222 vaccination. The rearrangement joins TRBV6-6 to TRBJ2-7; the match to TRBD1 covers 7 bases. The CDR3 here is CASSGAGGYEQYF. The CDR3 DNA reads TGTGCCAGCAGCGGAGCAGGGGGCTACGAGCAGTACTTC.